The rows below give T cell receptor beta chains drawn from one sample of a study of radiation and T cells in renal cell carcinoma. Sequencing was performed with immunoSEQ multiplex PCR; in TCRdb, only in-frame clones are kept and a portion is missing. The sample records some 120,000 clones, more than 80% being singletons. The sequences come from blood, collected from a patient whose treatment included radiotherapy and nephrectomy. The origin of the receptors is a woman in her sixties or seventies with renal cell carcinoma. Both conserved end residues are part of each CDR3. Part of the rows lack a size; the others show once, few, many or a class for expanded clones.

j_gene | v_gene | abundance | CDR3aa
TRBJ2-6 | TRBV6-6 | NA | CASSEVRSGANVLTF
TRBJ2-1 | TRBV11-2 | NA | CASSLALIAGATEQFF
TRBJ1-2 | TRBV19 | once | CASSMRQGDYGYTF
TRBJ2-3 | TRBV28 | NA | CATDPKRGGRTDTQYF
TRBJ2-5 | TRBV7-9 | NA | CASSSGVEARYQETQYF
TRBJ1-1 | TRBV18 | NA | CASSLRRDTEAFF
TRBJ1-1 | TRBV15 | NA | CATSRDRRPGMNTEAFF
TRBJ1-5 | TRBV6-1 | NA | CASSGQGGSNQPQHF
TRBJ1-3 | TRBV19 | once | CASSIVVGAASSGNTIYF
TRBJ2-3 | TRBV5-1 | NA | CASSWGTASTDTQYF
TRBJ2-3 | TRBV7-3 | few | CASSLTVAATDTQYF
TRBJ1-2 | TRBV28 | few | CASRTGQGANGYTF
TRBJ1-5 | TRBV6-1 | few | CASRINSNQPQHF
TRBJ2-5 | TRBV5-1 | NA | CASSGSTSGGRWFETQYF
NA | TRBV6-5 | NA | CASRPPGLASYEQYF
TRBJ1-1 | TRBV28 | NA | CASSPSRGTVFMNTEAFF
TRBJ1-4 | TRBV27 | NA | CASSPRAGEKLFF
TRBJ1-5 | TRBV7-3 | few | CASSLEGQPQHF
TRBJ2-7 | TRBV2 | NA | CASSEANLRPEQYF
TRBJ1-2 | TRBV9 | NA | CASSVDFQGYTF
TRBJ2-7 | TRBV28 | NA | CASSLLGTGREQYF
TRBJ2-4 | TRBV29-1 | NA | CSVGLSSGGVDKNIQYF
TRBJ2-2 | TRBV7-3 | NA | CASSLHATGELFF
TRBJ1-2 | TRBV5-1 | once | CASSFEGYGYTF
TRBJ1-1 | TRBV29-1 | NA | CSVDELGSTEAFF
TRBJ1-5 | TRBV6-6 | NA | CASSYGGGNQPQHF
TRBJ2-7 | TRBV6-5 | few | CASSYGGAVEQYF
TRBJ1-1 | TRBV19 | once | CASSILENTEAFF
TRBJ1-4 | TRBV27 | NA | CASTWTGGGEKLFF
TRBJ2-1 | TRBV5-1 | once | CASSFDRMPYNEQFF
TRBJ2-1 | TRBV18 | once | CASSPNSGRSSYNEQFF
TRBJ2-7 | TRBV6-1 | once | CASSDRGDAYEQYF
TRBJ1-1 | TRBV27 | NA | CASSFGAEAFF
TRBJ2-3 | TRBV30 | NA | CAWEPGSTDTQYF
TRBJ2-3 | TRBV18 | once | CASSPIYGRGSTDTQYF
TRBJ2-7 | TRBV11-2 | NA | CASSPRTSGSSYEQYF
TRBJ2-5 | TRBV5-1 | NA | CASSLAGSGPQETQYF
TRBJ2-6 | TRBV14 | NA | CASSSRGGGQVGANVLTF
TRBJ1-1 | TRBV4-1 | NA | CASSLVRGDTEAFF
TRBJ2-5 | TRBV25-1 | NA | CASSAPAGQGATQYF
TRBJ2-7 | TRBV7-2 | NA | CASSFIDTSYEQYF
TRBJ2-7 | TRBV29-1 | once | CSVAAVSYEQYF
TRBJ2-7 | TRBV28 | NA | CASRGSSGEQYF
TRBJ1-1 | TRBV11-3 | NA | CASSSGLEGTEAFF
TRBJ2-1 | TRBV4-3 | NA | CASSQGLAGNYNEQFF
TRBJ2-6 | TRBV5-4 | once | CASSPGWSGANVLTF
TRBJ1-2 | TRBV30 | NA | CAWMFTSGYTF
TRBJ1-2 | TRBV29-1 | many | CSVEPYTF
TRBJ2-3 | TRBV25-1 | NA | CASSNKGAGRSTDTQYF
TRBJ2-7 | TRBV5-1 | NA | CASSLDYSQGAAVQYEQYF
TRBJ1-5 | TRBV4-1 | NA | CASSHEGGNQPQHF
TRBJ1-5 | TRBV2 | NA | CASSEMGQGNQPQHF
TRBJ2-2 | TRBV12-5 | NA | CASAPQGAFTGELFF
TRBJ1-2 | TRBV28 | NA | CASSPLTGPGGYTF
TRBJ1-2 | TRBV19 | NA | CASRKDRDSGYTF
TRBJ1-5 | TRBV6-1 | NA | CASSNTRGYQPQHF
TRBJ1-4 | TRBV2 | NA | CASRAGATNEKLFF
TRBJ2-1 | TRBV7-9 | NA | CASSLGLYNEQFF
TRBJ2-3 | TRBV6-1 | NA | CASSGPTSGGSNTQYF
TRBJ1-2 | TRBV5-6 | once | CASSLGQGNGYTF